The 23 T cell receptor beta chains reported below all come from one sample, sequenced in a study of CD8 T cells in ankylosing spondylitis (TCRdb year 2017). Results and caveats for the whole study, not just this receptor: A TCR beta motif made up of under ten highly homologous amino acid variants appeared to be characteristic of blood from ankylosing spondylitis patients.

The library was built by means of 5' RACE. The reads were generated on an Illumina HiSeq 2500. TCRdb redid the processing of the public reads, applying fastp at Q25 and MiXCR, and retained in-frame beta chains. Duplicate CDR3 protein sequences are folded into a single record with the most common DNA and genes. The sample profile shows 470,000 or so distinct CDR3 sequences; 20% to 30% of them were found once. 0.89% of the sample is taken by the ten largest. No antigens are known for them. The material sequenced was blood, either unsorted or a sorted T cell fraction (not recorded which). These receptors came from a male donor with ankylosing spondylitis.

This clonotype has just a few counts. The chain links TRBV6-5 to TRBJ1-2, with a tentative D call TRBD1 (5 bases). V dropped 2 bases and J dropped 2 bases, with 9 bases sitting between them. Germline CDR1 and CDR2: MNHEY and SVGAGI. The CDR3 length is 14 residues. The CDR3 DNA follows: TGTGCCAGCAGTTACCGACAGAAAAACTATGGCTACACCTTC. This codes for CASSYRQKNYGYTF.

This clonotype has only a few counts. In nucleotides, the CDR3 is TGTGCCTGGAGTGTACTGGGCGGACAGGGGTTCTATGGCTACACCTTC. Translating it yields CAWSVLGGQGFYGYTF. The chain links TRBV30 to TRBJ1-2, with TRBD1 matching over 9 bases. Germline CDR1 GTSNPN, CDR2 SVGIG (reference sequence). Unmatched junction bases numbered 9, after V lost 0 bases and J lost 4 bases. The CDR3 is 16 amino acids.

This clonotype was seen a handful of times. The chain joins TRBV28 to TRBJ1-5; TRBD1 matches at 7 bases. With 6 bases clipped from V and 2 bases from J, the junction kept 7 bases outside the gene matches. The CDR3 consists of 15 residues. Looked up from germline, CDR1 is MDHEN and CDR2 is SYDVKM. This chain's CDR3 is CASRMPTGRNQPQHF. For the CDR3, the DNA is TGTGCCAGCAGGATGCCGACAGGGCGCAATCAGCCCCAGCATTTT. The full variable domain, its missing parts supplied by reference TRBV28 and TRBJ1-5, is DVKVTQSSRYLVKRTGEKVFLECVQDMDHENMFWYRQDPGLGLRLIYFSYDVKMKEKGDIPEGYSVSREKKERFSLILESASTNQTSMYLCASRMPTGRNQPQHFGDGTRLSIL.

The CDR3 nucleotides are TGTGCCAGCAGTTCCAATTACGAGCAGTACTTC. Translating gives CASSSNYEQYF. The chain recombines TRBV27 with TRBJ2-7; D is unclear. The CDR3 runs 11 residues. From germline, CDR1 is MNHEY and CDR2 SMNVEV (reference sequence). V gave up 4 bases and J gave up 4 bases, with 5 bases separating them.

This clonotype was seen only a few times. The rearrangement uses TRBV12-3 or TRBV12-4 and TRBJ1-6; 8 bases fit TRBD1. The V and J ends lost 2 bases and 6 bases, in that order; junction bases with no gene match: 3. The CDR3 totals 15 residues. CDR3 in amino acids: CASSLSGGSNSPLHF. For the CDR3, the DNA is TGTGCCAGCAGTTTATCAGGGGGCTCTAATTCACCCCTCCACTTT.

The chain joins TRBV5-1 to TRBJ2-4; 12 nucleotides line up with TRBD1. Germline V gene lookup returns CDR1 SGHRS and CDR2 YFSETQ. With 3 bases clipped from V and 9 bases from J, the junction kept 7 bases outside the gene matches. The CDR3 runs to 15 residues. The CDR3 is CASSSGTGGWGIQYF. CDR3 coding DNA: TGCGCCAGCAGCTCCGGGACAGGGGGCTGGGGCATTCAGTACTTC.

CDR3 bases: TGTGCCATCCCCTCTAGCGGGAACACCGGGGAGCTGTTTTTT. Translation: CAIPSSGNTGELFF. This chain connects TRBV7-6 to TRBJ2-2, with TRBD2 matching 7 bases. CDR3 length: 14 amino acids. After removal of 10 bases from V and 1 base from J, the junction contained 6 bases not matched to a gene. Germline CDR1 SGHVS, CDR2 FNYEAQ.

CDR3 region: CASSRPTGKRTNEKLFF. The DNA for the CDR3 is TGTGCCAGCAGCCGCCCGACAGGGAAGCGGACTAATGAAAAACTGTTTTTT. The chain combines TRBV7-9 with TRBJ1-4; 7 bases agree with TRBD1. The CDR3 loop spans 17 amino acids. Germline V gives CDR1 SEHNR, CDR2 FQNEAQ (reference sequence). Trimming cost V 5 bases and J 2 bases; bases outside gene matches: 11.

This chain joins TRBV27 and TRBJ1-2; D remains unclear. The germline V gene encodes CDR1 MNHEY and CDR2 SMNVEV (reference sequence). The CDR3 covers 15 residues. Trimming shortened V by 5 bases and J by 2 bases, and 15 bases separated the two germline ends. The CDR3 region is CASSPAPQRNYGYTF. DNA of the CDR3: TGTGCCAGCAGTCCCGCCCCACAGAGGAACTATGGCTACACCTTC.

The chain links TRBV2 to TRBJ2-1, with D perhaps TRBD2 (6 bases). The germline V gene encodes CDR1 SNHLY and CDR2 FYNNEI. This CDR3 comprises 14 residues. The V end was cut by 5 bases, the J end by 2 bases, with 10 bases between. CDR3 in amino acids: CASSLERAYNEQFF. CDR3 coding DNA: TGTGCCAGCAGTCTGGAGCGGGCCTACAATGAGCAGTTCTTC.

V and J are TRBV6-6 and TRBJ1-6, with D unresolved. The CDR3 runs 13 residues. V was shortened by 2 bases and J by 2 bases, with 1 base between the two germline ends. Germline-derived CDR1 and CDR2 are MNHNY and SVGAGI (reference sequence). DNA for the CDR3: TGTGCCAGCAGTTACACCTATAATTCACCCCTCCACTTT. Amino acid sequence: CASSYTYNSPLHF.

This clonotype has only a few counts. The CDR3 DNA reads as TGCAGTGCTGGTACAGGGGGGGTTTCCGAGCAGTACTTC. It codes for CSAGTGGVSEQYF. This chain joins TRBV20-1 and TRBJ2-7, with D possibly matching TRBD1 (8 bases). The CDR3 runs 13 residues. The germline CDR1 and CDR2 sequences are DFQATT and SNEGSKA (reference sequence). V was clipped by 5 bases and J by 6 bases, with 17 bases between them.

The rearrangement uses TRBV1 and TRBJ2-7; TRBD2 is taken as the D call from the table, unchecked against the DNA. TRBV1 is listed as a pseudogene. This CDR3 contains 16 residues. The CDR3 coding sequence is TGCACCAGCAGCCAAGAAAGGACTAGCGGAACCTACGAGCAGTACGTC. Encoded protein: CTSSQERTSGTYEQYV.

The CDR3 sequence: CSARQGGDTQYF. The CDR3 region has the DNA TGCAGTGCCCGACAGGGTGGAGATACGCAGTATTTT. The chain has TRBV20-1 and TRBJ2-3; 7 bases map to TRBD1. The CDR3 consists of 12 residues. Trimming took 6 bases from V and 5 from J; bases not matched to a gene: 5. CDR1 is DFQATT, CDR2 SNEGSKA, per germline (reference sequence).

The chain uses TRBV11-2 and TRBJ2-5; D is perhaps TRBD2 (5 bases). Trimming took off 1 base at V and 5 bases at J, with 14 bases between the two ends. The CDR3 is 15 residues long. Germline lookup yields CDR1 SGHAT and CDR2 FQNNGV. CDR3 loop: CASSLGLGVRETQYF. CDR3 bases: TGTGCCAGCAGCTTAGGACTCGGGGTTAGGGAGACCCAGTACTTC.

This clonotype was recorded a few times. The chain has TRBV12-3 or TRBV12-4 and TRBJ1-5; 7 bases are a match to TRBD1. The CDR3 has 14 amino acids. The V gene end was trimmed by 6 bases and the J gene end by 7 bases; junction bases not matched to a gene: 9. The CDR3 nucleotides read TGTGCCAGCAGAACCGGGACAGCCCCCCAGCCCCAGCATTTT. It encodes CASRTGTAPQPQHF.

This clonotype was seen only a few times. The chain couples TRBV7-8 to TRBJ2-7, with D unclear. Germline V gene sequence: CDR1 SGHVS, CDR2 FQNEAQ. V was clipped by 5 bases and J by 4 bases, with 12 bases between them. The CDR3 consists of 13 residues. CDR3 region: CASSPHAGYEQYF. CDR3 DNA: TGTGCCAGCAGCCCCCACGCAGGATACGAGCAGTACTTC.

This clonotype has a count of ten or more. CDR3 in amino acids: CSATPGTPSTDTQYF. In DNA, the CDR3 is TGCAGTGCCACCCCCGGGACTCCTAGCACAGATACGCAGTATTTT. The chain is built from TRBV20-1 and TRBJ2-3, with a possible D match to TRBD2 (6 bases). Deletions cut 6 bases from V and 0 bases from J, with 16 bases between. Germline values: CDR1 DFQATT, CDR2 SNEGSKA (reference sequence). This CDR3 has 15 amino acids.

The chain couples TRBV29-1 to TRBJ2-2; no clear D gene. Germline-derived CDR1 and CDR2 are SQVTM and ANQGSEA. The CDR3 totals 14 residues. V dropped 5 bases and J dropped 0 bases, with 10 bases sitting between them. The CDR3 region has the DNA TGCAGCGTTTCGTGGACCGCGAACACCGGGGAGCTGTTTTTT. Residues: CSVSWTANTGELFF.

In this sample, this clonotype turned up a few times. The chain recombines TRBV11-2 with TRBJ2-7, with TRBD2 as a possible D gene (6 bases). This CDR3 is built from 13 residues. CDR1 SGHAT and CDR2 FQNNGV come from the germline V gene. The V and J ends lost 0 bases and 6 bases respectively, with 9 bases between them. The CDR3 loop reads CASSLETRGEQYF. The CDR3, as DNA: TGTGCCAGCAGCTTAGAGACTAGGGGCGAGCAGTACTTC.

This clonotype showed up just once. The chain couples TRBV27 to TRBJ1-2; possible D gene TRBD1, 5 bases. The germline gives CDR1 MNHEY, CDR2 SMNVEV (reference sequence). This CDR3 is 12 amino acids long. Trimming cost V 6 bases and J 2 bases, with 7 bases left between them. The CDR3 here is CASRDINYGYTF. Here the CDR3 DNA reads TGTGCCAGCAGGGACATAAACTATGGCTACACCTTC.

The chain links TRBV28 to TRBJ2-5; 10 bases map to TRBD1. The germline CDR1 and CDR2 sequences are MDHEN and SYDVKM. J gave up 4 bases and V 6 bases, and 11 bases lay outside the gene matches. This CDR3 has 16 residues. The CDR3 nucleotides are TGTGCCAGCAGCCTAATGACAGGGGGCGTGGGAGAGACCCAGTACTTC. Its translation: CASSLMTGGVGETQYF.

This clonotype was recorded a few times. CDR3 in amino acids: CSALLRDYGYTF. As DNA, the CDR3 is TGCAGTGCTCTACTGCGGGACTATGGCTACACCTTC. The chain joins TRBV20-1 to TRBJ1-2, with D hard to call. The CDR3 is made up of 12 amino acids. From germline, CDR1 is DFQATT and CDR2 SNEGSKA (reference sequence). The V end was cut by 5 bases, the J end by 3 bases, with 10 bases between.